This T cell receptor (beta chain) was sequenced during a study of T cell changes during pregnancy in multiple sclerosis. The protocol was immunoSEQ multiplex PCR, while the TCRdb copy is restricted to in-frame clones and leaves out a portion. Of about 60,000 clones in the sample, 90% to 95% are singletons; the top ten hold approximately 0.18%. The V gene's germline CDR1 is MDHEN and CDR2 SYDVKM. The length of the CDR3 is 11 residues. Trimming removed 4 bases from V and 5 bases from J, with 6 bases in between. This clonotype originated in a female donor with multiple sclerosis, enrolled in a pregnancy study. The J gene is TRBJ2-7, the V gene TRBV28; D is undetermined. Sample: CD4+ T cells from peripheral blood mononuclear cells, taken in the second trimester of pregnancy. CDR3 sequence reads: CASSSVHEQYF. The CDR3 DNA follows: TGTGCCAGCAGTTCGGTCCACGAGCAGTACTTC.